This T cell receptor (beta chain) was documented in a study of response to subunit inactivated influenza vaccine. V dropped 7 bases and J dropped 2; count of bases not matched to a gene: 3. This CDR3 contains 13 residues. Per germline, CDR1 LNHNV and CDR2 YYDKDF (reference sequence). This clonotype was observed once. What it recognizes is unknown. Findings and limits, study-wide: Authors suggested that a seasonal influenza vaccination recruits few new T cells each time.

Via MiXCR, TCRdb re-called the RT-PCR reads, giving one row per CDR3 protein. The sample has about 800,000 distinct CDR3 sequences; approximately 22% are singletons. The TCR originated in a middle-aged man who received an inactivated influenza vaccine. The sequencing used PBMCs from blood, collected less than 6 days after vaccination. The genes are TRBV15 and TRBJ2-7; TRBD2 matches 9 bases. Here the CDR3 reads CATKASGTYEQYF. CDR3 DNA: TGTGCCACCAAGGCTAGCGGGACCTACGAGCAGTACTTC.